This TCR beta chain is from a study of T cell responses to AZD1222 COVID-19 vaccine. CDR3 size: 15 residues. V dropped 4 bases and J dropped 2 bases, with 18 bases sitting between them. Germline CDR1 reads SQVTM; CDR2 reads ANQGSEA. Sequencing was performed with immunoSEQ multiplex PCR; in TCRdb, only in-frame clones are kept and a portion is missing. The table includes 150,000 to 200,000 clones, roughly 93% detected once. V is TRBV29-1 and J is TRBJ2-7, with D maybe TRBD1 (6 bases). The sample consisted of peripheral blood, taken on day 0 of AZD1222 vaccination. This TCR was sampled from an adult in good health. The CDR3 loop reads CSVAILTGGPYEQYF. The CDR3, as DNA: TGCAGCGTTGCAATTCTGACAGGCGGCCCCTACGAGCAGTACTTC.